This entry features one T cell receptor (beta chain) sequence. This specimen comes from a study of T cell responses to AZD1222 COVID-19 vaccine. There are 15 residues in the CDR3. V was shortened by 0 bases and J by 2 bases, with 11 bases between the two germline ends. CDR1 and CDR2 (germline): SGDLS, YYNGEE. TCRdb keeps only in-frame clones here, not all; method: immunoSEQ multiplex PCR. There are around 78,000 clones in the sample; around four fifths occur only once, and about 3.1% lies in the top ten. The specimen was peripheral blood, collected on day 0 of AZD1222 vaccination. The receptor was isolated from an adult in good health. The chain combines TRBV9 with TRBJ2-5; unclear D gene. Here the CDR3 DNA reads TGTGCCAGCAGCGTAGTTGACAATCCTCAAGAGACCCAGTACTTC. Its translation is CASSVVDNPQETQYF.